This T cell receptor beta chain was obtained from a study of T cell repertoires in aging, cancer and after chemotherapy. Study details: Clear clonal overlap appeared across healthy donor samples taken over several months to years. Study-level findings and limits: Median generation probability rose over the chemotherapy interval in each cancer cohort, suggesting rebound thymic output. Healthy donors lost TCR diversity with age mainly through richness, cancer patients through richness and evenness.

Points on this clonotype: Its antigen is still unknown.

Germline-derived CDR1 and CDR2 are LNHNV and YYDKDF (reference sequence). The CDR3 extends over 16 amino acids. The junction had 8 bases not matched to a gene; V was cut back by 3 bases and J by 4 bases. TRB rearrangements spanning V, D and J were amplified using mixed TRB-A/B primers. TCRdb passed the multiplex PCR reads through MiXCR, listing each CDR3 protein once. The data contain over 4,500 distinct CDR3 sequences, around 29% of them singletons. Amplification of TCR beta used genomic DNA extracted from peripheral blood. Sequences were obtained from blood. The clonotype originates from a human donor in good health. V and J are TRBV15 and TRBJ1-4, with 7 bases identical to TRBD1. DNA of the CDR3: TGTGCCACCAGCAGGGAGCGGACAGGCTTTAATGAAAAACTGTTTTTT. Its translation is CATSRERTGFNEKLFF. Full variable domain (outside the CDR3, taken from reference TRBV15 and TRBJ1-4): DAMVIQNPRYQVTQFGKPVTLSCSQTLNHNVMYWYQQKSSQAPKLLFHYYDKDFNNEADTPDNFQSRRPNTSFCFLDIRSPGLGDTAMYLCATSRERTGFNEKLFFGSGTQLSVL.